The rows below give T cell receptor beta chains drawn from one sample of a study of cytomegalovirus exposure and HLA in healthy donors. Profiling relied on immunoSEQ multiplex PCR, and the TCRdb table lists in-frame clones only, not all of them. This sample's table has 150,000 or so clones. Sequenced input: PBMCs. Receptors were obtained from a man aged 25 to 40 in good health and CMV-seronegative. CDR3s include the opening cysteine and the closing phenylalanine or tryptophan. The D gene is left open where the match is weak.

j_call v_call d_call cdr3_aa cdr3_nt
TRBJ1-1 TRBV18 - CASSQGVNIDTEAFF TGTGCCAGCTCACAGGGGGTAAATATTGACACTGAAGCTTTCTTT
TRBJ1-1 TRBV7-8 - CASSLFGGEASEAFF TGTGCCAGCAGCTTATTCGGGGGGGAAGCCTCTGAAGCTTTCTTT
TRBJ2-3 TRBV29-1 - CSVEGEVAGPDTQYF TGCAGCGTTGAGGGGGAGGTAGCCGGGCCAGATACGCAGTATTTT
TRBJ2-5 TRBV27 - CASRLRTLETQYF TGTGCCAGTCGACTAAGGACGCTCGAGACCCAGTACTTC
TRBJ1-2 TRBV2 - CAGTRDANYGYTF TGTGCAGGGACACGAGACGCTAACTATGGCTACACCTTC
TRBJ2-3 TRBV5-1 - CASSFGDTQYF TGCGCCAGCAGCTTTGGCGATACGCAGTATTTT
TRBJ2-1 TRBV9 TRBD2 CASSVGMRREGLIVPGEQFF TGTGCCAGCAGCGTAGGAATGAGGCGGGAGGGCCTCATCGTTCCGGGTGAGCAGTTCTTC
TRBJ1-1 TRBV12-5 - CASGLAQAFEAFF -
TRBJ2-3 TRBV5-1 - CASNEGGGDTQYF TGCGCCAGCAATGAGGGCGGTGGGGATACGCAGTATTTT
TRBJ2-1 TRBV4-2 TRBD2 CASSHPGTSGRKVIGNEQFF TGTGCCAGCAGCCATCCCGGGACTAGCGGGAGAAAGGTAATCGGCAATGAGCAGTTCTTC
TRBJ1-2 TRBV27 TRBD1 CASSFKGADYGYTF TGTGCCAGCAGTTTTAAGGGGGCGGACTATGGCTACACCTTC
TRBJ2-4 TRBV7-9 TRBD1 CASSSATGAPENIQYF TGTGCCAGCAGCTCCGCTACAGGGGCCCCCGAGAACATTCAGTACTTC
TRBJ2-2 TRBV4-2 - CASSQLSGSNTGELFF TGTGCCAGCAGCCAGTTATCGGGTTCGAACACCGGGGAGCTGTTTTTT
TRBJ1-1 TRBV10-3 - CAISESGGTEAFF TGTGCCATCAGTGAGTCGGGGGGCACTGAAGCTTTCTTT
TRBJ2-4 TRBV4-1 TRBD2 CASSQVTGKAGGGIKNIQYF TGCGCCAGCAGCCAAGTTACCGGGAAAGCGGGAGGCGGAATCAAAAACATTCAGTACTTC
TRBJ2-2 TRBV9 - CASSLRRTSNTGELFF TGTGCCAGCAGCCTTAGAAGGACATCGAACACCGGGGAGCTGTTTTTT
TRBJ2-1 TRBV11-3 TRBD1 CASSSGQGYNEQFF TGTGCCAGCAGCTCCGGACAGGGATACAATGAGCAGTTCTTC
TRBJ2-7 TRBV6-1 - CASSETAYSYEQYF TGTGCCAGCAGTGAAACCGCCTATTCCTACGAGCAGTACTTC
TRBJ2-1 TRBV7-6 TRBD1 CATSKGADNNEQFF TGTGCCACCTCGAAGGGGGCGGACAACAATGAGCAGTTCTTC
TRBJ2-7 TRBV6-1 - CASSEETFYEQYF TGTGCCAGCAGTGAAGAGACTTTCTACGAGCAGTACTTC
TRBJ2-7 TRBV19 - CASSIDLSMQGKHEQYF TGTGCCAGTAGTATAGATCTTAGTATGCAGGGGAAGCACGAGCAGTACTTC
TRBJ2-7 TRBV5-6 TRBD1 CASSGAGTGAYEQYF TGTGCCAGCAGCGGCGCCGGGACAGGGGCCTACGAGCAGTACTTC
TRBJ1-1 TRBV27 - CASSSSLGTEAFF TGTGCCAGCAGCAGTAGCTTGGGCACTGAAGCTTTCTTT
TRBJ2-7 TRBV5-1 - CASTPEVPYDQYF TGCGCCAGCACCCCAGAGGTGCCCTACGATCAGTACTTC
TRBJ2-6 TRBV5-1 - CASSGTGTGANVLTF TGCGCCAGCAGCGGCACAGGGACCGGGGCCAACGTCCTGACTTTC
TRBJ1-2 TRBV27 - CASSPGGPWYGYTF TGTGCCAGCAGTCCCGGCGGGCCTTGGTATGGCTACACCTTC
TRBJ2-3 TRBV5-1 TRBD2 CASSTPSGRATDTQYF TGCGCCAGCAGCACCCCTAGCGGGAGGGCCACAGATACGCAGTATTTT
TRBJ2-1 TRBV5-1 TRBD2 CASSEGTSIIHEQFF TGCGCCAGCAGCGAGGGGACTAGCATAATCCATGAGCAGTTCTTC
TRBJ1-2 TRBV27 - CASSLYAGAGGYTF TGTGCCAGCAGTTTATACGCGGGGGCGGGTGGCTACACCTTC
TRBJ1-2 TRBV27 - CASSPRGGDGYTF TGTGCCAGCAGTCCCCGTGGAGGGGATGGCTACACCTTC
TRBJ2-1 TRBV19 - CASSMGGRYSYNEQFF TGTGCCAGTAGTATGGGGGGACGATACTCCTACAATGAGCAGTTCTTC
TRBJ2-7 TRBV6-4 - CASSEAQGYSYEQYF TGTGCCAGCAGCGAGGCGCAGGGGTACTCCTACGAGCAGTACTTC
TRBJ2-1 TRBV7-9 - CASSLVVTPYNEQFF TGTGCCAGCAGCTTAGTCGTGACACCGTACAATGAGCAGTTCTTC
TRBJ1-6 TRBV2 - CASSVGRNSPLHF TGTGCCAGCAGTGTGGGCAGAAATTCACCCCTCCACTTT
TRBJ2-7 TRBV6-6 - CASRGGGSRRGQYF TGTGCCAGCAGGGGGGGCGGGAGCCGCCGGGGGCAGTACTTC
TRBJ2-5 TRBV7-9 TRBD2 CASSSGLAGDGETQYF TGTGCCAGCAGCTCGGGACTAGCGGGAGACGGGGAGACCCAGTACTTC
TRBJ2-7 TRBV19 TRBD1 CASSIGTGSYEQYF TGTGCCAGTAGTATAGGGACAGGGTCCTACGAGCAGTACTTC
TRBJ1-5 TRBV10-2 - CASSEPGDTWQPQHF TGCGCCAGCAGTGAGCCCGGGGATACTTGGCAGCCCCAGCATTTT
TRBJ2-4 TRBV5-1 - CASSLDPGVVKNIQYF TGCGCCAGCAGCTTGGACCCGGGAGTGGTTAAAAACATTCAGTACTTC
TRBJ1-1 TRBV5-5 - CASSLAGEGDTEAFF TGTGCCAGCAGCTTGGCTGGGGAGGGTGACACTGAAGCTTTCTTT
TRBJ1-4 TRBV4-1 TRBD1 CASSQVGDRGLRGVSEKLFF TGCGCCAGCAGCCAAGTCGGGGACAGGGGGCTACGAGGGGTTAGTGAAAAACTGTTTTTT